What follows is one T cell receptor (beta chain) and its context. Antigen: not known. The PCR made use of 60 Vbeta and 13 Jbeta primers. The data were produced by immunoSEQ multiplex PCR, yet TCRdb's version contains in-frame clones alone and is incomplete. Of 90,000 to 120,000 clones in the sample, approximately 68% were seen once. These data come from a study of cytomegalovirus exposure and HLA in healthy donors. Study conclusions and caveats: Analyzed later, association rates of TCRs varied across HLA loci, with DRB1 most and HLA-C fewest.

Specimen: PBMCs. The TCR comes from a young woman in good health and CMV-seropositive.

As DNA, the CDR3 is TGTGCTGGCAGCTTAGGCCGACTAGTGGGTGCGGATACGCAGTATTTT. Its translation is CAGSLGRLVGADTQYF. J is TRBJ2-3 and V is TRBV7-7; perhaps TRBD2 as D (6 bases). The length of the CDR3 is 16 residues. Germline lookup yields CDR1 SSHAT and CDR2 FNYEAQ (reference sequence).